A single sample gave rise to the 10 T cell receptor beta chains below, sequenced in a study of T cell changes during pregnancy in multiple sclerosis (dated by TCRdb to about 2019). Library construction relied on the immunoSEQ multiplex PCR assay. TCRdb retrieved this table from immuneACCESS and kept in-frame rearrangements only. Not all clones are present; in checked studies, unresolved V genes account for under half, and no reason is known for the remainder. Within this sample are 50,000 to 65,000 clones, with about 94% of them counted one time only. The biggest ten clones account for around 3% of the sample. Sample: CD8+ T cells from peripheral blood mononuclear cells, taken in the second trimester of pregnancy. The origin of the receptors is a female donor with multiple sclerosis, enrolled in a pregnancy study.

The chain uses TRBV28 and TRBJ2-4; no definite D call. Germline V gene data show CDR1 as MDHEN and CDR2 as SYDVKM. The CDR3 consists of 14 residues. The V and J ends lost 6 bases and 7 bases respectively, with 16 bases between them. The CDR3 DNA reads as TGTGCCAGCAGACCCCGACATTCTATGAACATTCAGTACTTC. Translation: CASRPRHSMNIQYF.

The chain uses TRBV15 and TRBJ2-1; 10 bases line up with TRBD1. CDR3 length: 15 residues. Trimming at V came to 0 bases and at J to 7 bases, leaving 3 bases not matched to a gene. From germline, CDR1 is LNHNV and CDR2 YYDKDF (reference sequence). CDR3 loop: CATSREGQGSNEQFF. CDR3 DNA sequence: TGTGCCACCAGCAGAGAGGGACAGGGGTCGAATGAGCAGTTCTTC.

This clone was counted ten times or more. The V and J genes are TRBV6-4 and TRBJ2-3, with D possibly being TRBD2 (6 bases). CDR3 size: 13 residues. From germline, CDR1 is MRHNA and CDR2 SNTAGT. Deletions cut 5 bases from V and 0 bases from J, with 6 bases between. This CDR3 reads CASSSGSTDTQYF. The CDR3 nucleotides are TGTGCCAGCAGTAGCGGGAGCACAGATACGCAGTATTTT.

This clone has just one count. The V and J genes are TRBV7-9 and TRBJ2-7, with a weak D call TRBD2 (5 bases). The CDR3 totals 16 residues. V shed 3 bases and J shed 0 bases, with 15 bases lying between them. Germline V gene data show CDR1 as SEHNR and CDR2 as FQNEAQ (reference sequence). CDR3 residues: CASSFEGGLSSYEQYF. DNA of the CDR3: TGTGCCAGCAGCTTTGAAGGCGGACTCTCCTCCTACGAGCAGTACTTC. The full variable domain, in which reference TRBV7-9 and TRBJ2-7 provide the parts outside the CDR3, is DTGVSQNPRHKITKRGQNVTFRCDPISEHNRLYWYRQTLGQGPEFLTYFQNEAQLEKSRLLSDRFSAERPKGSFSTLEIQRTEQGDSAMYLCASSFEGGLSSYEQYFGPGTRLTVT.

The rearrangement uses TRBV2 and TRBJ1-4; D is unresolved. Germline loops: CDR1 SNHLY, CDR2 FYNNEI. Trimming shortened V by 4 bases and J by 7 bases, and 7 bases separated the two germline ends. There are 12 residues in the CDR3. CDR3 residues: CASSGATEKLFF. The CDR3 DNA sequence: TGTGCCAGCAGTGGGGCGACTGAAAAACTGTTTTTT.

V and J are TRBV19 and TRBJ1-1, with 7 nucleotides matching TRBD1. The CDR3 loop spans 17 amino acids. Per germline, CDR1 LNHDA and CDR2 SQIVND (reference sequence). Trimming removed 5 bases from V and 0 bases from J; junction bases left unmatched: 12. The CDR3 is CASSEQGNPPMNTEAFF. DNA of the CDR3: TGTGCCAGTAGTGAACAGGGGAATCCCCCTATGAACACTGAAGCTTTCTTT.

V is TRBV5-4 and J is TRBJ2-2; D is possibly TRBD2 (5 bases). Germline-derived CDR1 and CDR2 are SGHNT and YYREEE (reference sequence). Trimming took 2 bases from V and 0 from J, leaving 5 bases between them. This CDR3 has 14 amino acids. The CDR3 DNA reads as TGTGCCAGCAGCTTCGGGACGAACACCGGGGAGCTGTTTTTT. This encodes CASSFGTNTGELFF.

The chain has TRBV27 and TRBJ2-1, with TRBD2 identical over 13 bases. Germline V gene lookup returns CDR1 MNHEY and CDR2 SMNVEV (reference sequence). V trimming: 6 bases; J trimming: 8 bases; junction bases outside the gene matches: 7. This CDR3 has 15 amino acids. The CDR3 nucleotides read TGTGCCAGCAGGGCACTAGCGGGAGGGCTACATGAGCAGTTCTTC. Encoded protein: CASRALAGGLHEQFF.

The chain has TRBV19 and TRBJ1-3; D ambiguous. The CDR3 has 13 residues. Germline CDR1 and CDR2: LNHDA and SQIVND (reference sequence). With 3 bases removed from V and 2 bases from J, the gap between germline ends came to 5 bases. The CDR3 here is CASSMAPGNTIYF. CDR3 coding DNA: TGTGCCAGTAGTATGGCCCCTGGAAACACCATATATTTT.

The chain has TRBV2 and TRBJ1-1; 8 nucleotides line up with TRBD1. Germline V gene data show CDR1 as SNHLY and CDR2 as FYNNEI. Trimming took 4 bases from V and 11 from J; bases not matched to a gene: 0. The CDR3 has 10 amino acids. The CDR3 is CASSGQGAFF. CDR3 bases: TGTGCCAGCAGTGGACAGGGGGCTTTCTTT.